This T cell receptor (beta chain) was identified in a study of shared clonotypes between healthy human individuals. V gave up 0 bases and J gave up 5 bases; unmatched junction bases: 16. The CDR3 spans 18 residues. The V gene's germline CDR1 is SQVTM and CDR2 ANQGSEA. Some clones are missing from TCRdb's copy, which holds only in-frame ones; the method was immunoSEQ multiplex PCR. The table lists under 2,500,000 clones, approximately 96% of them singletons. This sequence joins TRBV29-1 and TRBJ2-1, with 7 bases identical to TRBD2. What was sequenced was naive CD4+ T cells sorted from blood. Regarding subset: CD45RA+ positively selected. This receptor was obtained from a man aged 18 to 29 in good health. Here the CDR3 reads CSVEDNRVGRGRHNEQFF. The CDR3 nucleotides are TGCAGCGTTGAAGATAATAGGGTTGGGCGGGGGAGACACAATGAGCAGTTCTTC.